The T cell receptor beta chain under discussion was sequenced for a study of T cells in Graves' hyperthyroidism and ophthalmopathy. Study conclusions and caveats: Most clonotypes expanded in thyroid above 0.001 were likewise present in blood.

Germline loops: CDR1 SGHTA, CDR2 FQGNSA. The CDR3 loop spans 16 amino acids. After removal of 0 bases from V and 5 bases from J, the junction contained 7 bases not matched to a gene. RNA transcripts provided the source from which TCR beta CDR3 regions were amplified. First-round RT-PCR of the TCR CDR3 relied on the HTBI primer set. TCRdb processed the multiplex PCR reads anew with MiXCR; each CDR3 protein has one entry. The profile covers about 610,000 distinct CDR3 sequences, with 14% to 15% appearing a single time and roughly 4.3% taken by the ten largest. A few counts support this clonotype. The antigen is undetermined.

V usage is TRBV7-2 and J usage is TRBJ1-2; 9 nucleotides line up with TRBD1. Sequencing was done on a sample of blood. This receptor was taken from a woman aged 40 to 50 with Graves' ophthalmopathy. CDR3 in amino acids: CASSLAVPGTGYGYTF. The CDR3 nucleotides read TGTGCCAGCAGCTTAGCGGTACCCGGGACAGGGTATGGCTACACCTTC.